This T cell receptor beta chain comes out of a study of beta chain features in type 1 diabetes. Study conclusions and caveats: All four CD4+ subsets of Type 1 diabetes patients contained TCRB CDR3s that were moderately but significantly shorter.

Note on this clone: Its target is not known.

Naive, central memory, regulatory and stem cell-like memory cells within the CD4+ compartment were sorted using CD45RO/CCR7/CD25/CD127/CD95/CD27. cDNA synthesis used the whole RNA isolate, giving expressed TCRB sequences. The data were produced by immunoSEQ multiplex PCR, yet TCRdb's version contains in-frame clones alone and is incomplete. This repertoire shows around 500,000 clones, roughly 11% found once; its top ten account for around 0.05%. The sequenced material came from naive CD4+ T cells from blood. The sequence was obtained from a woman aged 18-35 years in good health.

CDR3 in DNA: TGTGCCAGCAGCGTGAGTGGGGGGACAGATACGCAGTATTTT. This encodes CASSVSGGTDTQYF. This rearrangement joins TRBV9 to TRBJ2-3, with D tentatively TRBD2 (6 bases). The CDR3 runs to 14 residues. Germline loops: CDR1 SGDLS, CDR2 YYNGEE. V lost 2 bases to trimming and J lost 3 bases, with 10 bases between them.